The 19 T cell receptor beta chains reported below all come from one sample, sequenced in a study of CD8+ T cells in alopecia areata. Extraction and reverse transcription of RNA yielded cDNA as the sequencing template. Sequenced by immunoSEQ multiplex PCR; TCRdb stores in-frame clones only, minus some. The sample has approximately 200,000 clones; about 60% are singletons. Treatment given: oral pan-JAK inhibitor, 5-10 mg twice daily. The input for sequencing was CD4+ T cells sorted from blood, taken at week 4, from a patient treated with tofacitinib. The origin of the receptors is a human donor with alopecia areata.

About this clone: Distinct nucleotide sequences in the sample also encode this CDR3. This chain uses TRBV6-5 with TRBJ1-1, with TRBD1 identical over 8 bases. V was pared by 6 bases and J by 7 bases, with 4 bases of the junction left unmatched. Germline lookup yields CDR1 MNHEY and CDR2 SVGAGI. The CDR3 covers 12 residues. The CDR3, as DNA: TGTGCCAGCAGCTACAGGGGGGGTGAAGCTTTCTTT. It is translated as CASSYRGGEAFF.

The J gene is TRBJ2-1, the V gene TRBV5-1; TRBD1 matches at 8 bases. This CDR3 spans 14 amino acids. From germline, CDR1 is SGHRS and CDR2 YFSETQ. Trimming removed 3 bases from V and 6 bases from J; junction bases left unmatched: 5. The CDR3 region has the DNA TGCGCCAGCAGCTCCTTAGACAGGGGCAATGAGCAGTTCTTC. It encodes CASSSLDRGNEQFF.

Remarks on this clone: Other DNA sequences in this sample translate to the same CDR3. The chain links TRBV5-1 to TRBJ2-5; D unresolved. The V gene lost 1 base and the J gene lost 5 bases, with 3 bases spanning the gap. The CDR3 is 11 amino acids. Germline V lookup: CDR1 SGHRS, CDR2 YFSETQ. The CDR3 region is CASSLRETQYF. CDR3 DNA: TGCGCCAGCAGCTTGCGGGAGACCCAGTACTTC.

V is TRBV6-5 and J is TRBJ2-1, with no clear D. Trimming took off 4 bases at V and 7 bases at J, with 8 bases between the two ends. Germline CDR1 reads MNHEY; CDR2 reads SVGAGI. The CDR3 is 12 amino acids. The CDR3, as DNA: TGTGCCAGCAGTTTCCATTTAAATGAGCAGTTCTTC. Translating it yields CASSFHLNEQFF.

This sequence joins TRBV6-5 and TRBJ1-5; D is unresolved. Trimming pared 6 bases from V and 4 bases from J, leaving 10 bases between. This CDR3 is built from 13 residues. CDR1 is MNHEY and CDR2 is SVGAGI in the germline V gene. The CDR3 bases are TGTGCCAGCAGCTTGATACCTAATCAGCCCCAGCATTTT. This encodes CASSLIPNQPQHF.

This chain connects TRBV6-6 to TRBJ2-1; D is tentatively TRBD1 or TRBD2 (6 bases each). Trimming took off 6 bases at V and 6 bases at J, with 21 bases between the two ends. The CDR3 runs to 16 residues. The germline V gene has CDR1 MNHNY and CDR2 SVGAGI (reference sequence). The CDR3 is CASSPSGGGPGNEQFF. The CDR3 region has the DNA TGTGCCAGCAGCCCCTCCGGGGGCGGTCCGGGCAATGAGCAGTTCTTC.

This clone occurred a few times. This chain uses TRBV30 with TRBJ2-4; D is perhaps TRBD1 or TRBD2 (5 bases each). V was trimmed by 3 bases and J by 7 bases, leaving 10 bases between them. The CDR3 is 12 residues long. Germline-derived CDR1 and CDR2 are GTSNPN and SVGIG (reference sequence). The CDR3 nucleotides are TGTGCCTGGAGGGGACCAGGGAACATTCAGTACTTC. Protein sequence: CAWRGPGNIQYF.

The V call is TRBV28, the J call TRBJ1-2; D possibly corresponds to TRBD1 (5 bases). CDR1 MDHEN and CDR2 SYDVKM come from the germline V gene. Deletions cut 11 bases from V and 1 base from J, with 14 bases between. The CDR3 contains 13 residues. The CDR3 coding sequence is TGTGCCGGGGGAGTAGGCCTTAACTATGGCTACACCTTC. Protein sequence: CAGGVGLNYGYTF.

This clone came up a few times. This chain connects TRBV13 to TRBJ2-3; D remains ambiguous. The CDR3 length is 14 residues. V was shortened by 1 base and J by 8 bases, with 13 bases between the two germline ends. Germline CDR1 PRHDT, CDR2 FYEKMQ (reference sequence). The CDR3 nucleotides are TGTGCCAGCAGCTTAGAAGTCCAACCGGGTACGCAGTATTTT. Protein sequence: CASSLEVQPGTQYF.

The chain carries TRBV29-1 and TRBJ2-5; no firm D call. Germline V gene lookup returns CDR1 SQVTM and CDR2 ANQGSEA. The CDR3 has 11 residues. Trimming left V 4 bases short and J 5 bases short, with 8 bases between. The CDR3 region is CSVAAAETQYF. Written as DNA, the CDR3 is TGCAGCGTTGCTGCTGCGGAGACCCAGTACTTC.

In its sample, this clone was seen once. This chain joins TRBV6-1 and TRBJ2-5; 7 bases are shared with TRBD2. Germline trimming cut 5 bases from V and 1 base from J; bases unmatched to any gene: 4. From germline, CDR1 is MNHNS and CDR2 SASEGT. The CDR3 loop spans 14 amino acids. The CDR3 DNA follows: TGTGCCAGCAGTTTTCCTAGCGGCCAAGAGACCCAGTACTTC. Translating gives CASSFPSGQETQYF.

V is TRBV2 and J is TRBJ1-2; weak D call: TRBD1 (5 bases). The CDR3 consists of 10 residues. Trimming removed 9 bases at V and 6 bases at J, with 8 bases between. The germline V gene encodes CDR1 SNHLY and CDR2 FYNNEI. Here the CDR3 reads CARRGDGYTF. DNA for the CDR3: TGTGCCAGGAGGGGCGATGGCTACACCTTC. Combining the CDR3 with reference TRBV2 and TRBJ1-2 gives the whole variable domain EPEVTQTPSHQVTQMGQEVILRCVPISNHLYFYWYRQILGQKVEFLVSFYNNEISEKSEIFDDQFSVERPDGSNFTLKIRSTKLEDSAMYFCARRGDGYTFGSGTRLTVV.

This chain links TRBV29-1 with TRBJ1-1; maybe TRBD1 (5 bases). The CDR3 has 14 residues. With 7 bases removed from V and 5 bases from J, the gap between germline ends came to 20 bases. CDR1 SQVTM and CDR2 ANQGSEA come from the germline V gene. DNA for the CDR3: TGCAGCGCACACCGGGGCAGGGTGGAAACTGAAGCTTTCTTT. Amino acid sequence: CSAHRGRVETEAFF.

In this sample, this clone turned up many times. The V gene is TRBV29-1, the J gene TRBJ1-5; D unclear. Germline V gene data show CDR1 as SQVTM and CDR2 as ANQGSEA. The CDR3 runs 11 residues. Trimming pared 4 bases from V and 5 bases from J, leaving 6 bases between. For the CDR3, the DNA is TGCAGCGTTGGGGAGCATCAGCCCCAGCATTTT. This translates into CSVGEHQPQHF.

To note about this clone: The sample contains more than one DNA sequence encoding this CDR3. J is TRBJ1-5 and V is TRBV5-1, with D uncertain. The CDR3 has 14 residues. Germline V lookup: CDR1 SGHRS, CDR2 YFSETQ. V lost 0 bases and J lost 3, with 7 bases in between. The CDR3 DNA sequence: TGCGCCAGCAGCTTGGGCGGGGACAATCAGCCCCAGCATTTT. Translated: CASSLGGDNQPQHF.

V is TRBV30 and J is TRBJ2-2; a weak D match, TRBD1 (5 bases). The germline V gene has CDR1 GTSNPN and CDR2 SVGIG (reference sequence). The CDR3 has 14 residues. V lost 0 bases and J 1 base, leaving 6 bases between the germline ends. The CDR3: CAWSVTGNTGELFF. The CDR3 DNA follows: TGTGCCTGGAGTGTAACAGGGAACACCGGGGAGCTGTTTTTT.

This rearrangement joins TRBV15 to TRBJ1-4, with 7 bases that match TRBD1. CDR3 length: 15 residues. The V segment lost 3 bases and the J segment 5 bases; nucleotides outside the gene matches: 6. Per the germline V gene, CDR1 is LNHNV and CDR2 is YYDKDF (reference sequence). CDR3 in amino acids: CATSSDRDRNEKLFF. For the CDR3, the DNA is TGTGCCACCAGCAGCGACCGGGACAGAAATGAAAAACTGTTTTTT.

The CDR3 coding sequence is TGTGCCAGCAGTGCCCCCTTCAGGGACGGAAGAAACTATGGCTACACCTTC. This translates into CASSAPFRDGRNYGYTF. This sequence joins TRBV13 and TRBJ1-2; tentatively, D is TRBD1 (5 bases). Germline V CDR1 and CDR2: PRHDT, FYEKMQ (reference sequence). V was cut by 6 bases and J by 2 bases, with 22 bases left in between. This CDR3 is 17 amino acids long.

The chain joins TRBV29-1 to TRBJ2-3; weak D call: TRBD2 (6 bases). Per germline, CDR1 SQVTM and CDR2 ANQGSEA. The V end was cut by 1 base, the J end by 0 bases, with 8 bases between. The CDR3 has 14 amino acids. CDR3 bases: TGCAGCGTTGAAGTGGGGACTAGCACAGATACGCAGTATTTT. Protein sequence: CSVEVGTSTDTQYF.